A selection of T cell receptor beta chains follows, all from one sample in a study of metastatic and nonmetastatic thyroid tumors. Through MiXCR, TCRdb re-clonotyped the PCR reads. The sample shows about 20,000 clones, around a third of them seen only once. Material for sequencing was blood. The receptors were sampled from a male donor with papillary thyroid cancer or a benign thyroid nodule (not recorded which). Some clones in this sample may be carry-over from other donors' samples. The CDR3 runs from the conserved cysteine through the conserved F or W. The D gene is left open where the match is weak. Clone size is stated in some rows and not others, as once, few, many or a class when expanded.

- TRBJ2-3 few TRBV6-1 CASSLLGADTQYF TGTGCCAGCAGTCTTCTAGGTGCTGATACGCAGTATTTT
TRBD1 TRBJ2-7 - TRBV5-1 CASSLGDRPPYEQYF TGCGCCAGCAGCTTGGGGGACAGACCTCCCTACGAGCAGTACTTC
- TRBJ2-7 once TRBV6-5 CASSYTTGFAYEQYF TGTGCCAGCAGTTACACTACCGGCTTCGCCTACGAGCAGTACTTC
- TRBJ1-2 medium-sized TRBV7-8 CASSLAWGGLHTYGYTF TGTGCCAGCAGCTTAGCGTGGGGGGGGCTCCACACTTACGGCTACACCTTC
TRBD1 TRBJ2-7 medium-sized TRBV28 CASSSTGQGGYEQYF TGTGCCAGCAGTTCAACCGGACAGGGGGGTTACGAGCAGTACTTC
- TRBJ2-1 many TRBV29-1 CSVEWDTEQFF TGCAGCGTTGAGTGGGATACTGAGCAGTTCTTC
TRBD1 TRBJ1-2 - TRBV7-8 CASSLRSSNRGSGGYTF TGTGCCAGCAGCTTAAGGTCCTCGAACAGGGGATCCGGTGGCTACACCTTC
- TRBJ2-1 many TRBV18 CASSPPRGSYNEQFF TGTGCCAGCTCACCACCCCGGGGCTCTTACAATGAGCAGTTCTTC
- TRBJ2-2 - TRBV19 CASSISRSGRANTGELFF TGTGCCAGTAGTATTAGTCGGTCGGGGCGAGCGAACACCGGGGAGCTGTTTTTT
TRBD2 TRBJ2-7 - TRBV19 CASSPYLGGTSGSSDYEQYF TGTGCCAGTAGTCCCTACCTGGGGGGGACTAGCGGGAGCTCTGACTACGAGCAGTACTTC
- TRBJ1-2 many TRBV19 CASSMGWTDGYTF TGTGCCAGTAGTATGGGGTGGACGGATGGCTACACCTTC
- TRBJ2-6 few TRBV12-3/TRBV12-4 CASSLRGGTGANVLTF TGTGCCAGCAGTTTAAGGGGGGGCACTGGGGCCAACGTCCTGACTTTC
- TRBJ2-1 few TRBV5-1 CASKGSGAYLGNEQFF TGCGCCAGCAAAGGATCTGGAGCATATTTAGGCAATGAGCAGTTCTTC
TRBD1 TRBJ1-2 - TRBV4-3 CASSQVPRGQGAYGYTF TGCGCCAGCAGCCAAGTCCCTCGGGGACAGGGGGCTTATGGCTACACCTTC
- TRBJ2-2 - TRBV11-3 CASSYPRRQDTGELFF TGTGCCAGCAGCTACCCTAGGAGACAAGACACCGGGGAGCTGTTTTTT
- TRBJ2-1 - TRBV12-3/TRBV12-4 CASSVVQGAYNEQFF TGTGCCAGCAGTGTCGTGCAGGGCGCTTACAATGAGCAGTTCTTC
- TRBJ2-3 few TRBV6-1 CASSVDGSTDTQYF TGTGCCAGCAGTGTGGACGGGAGCACAGATACGCAGTATTTT
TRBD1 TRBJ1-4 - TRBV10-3 CAISGDRGGEKLFF TGTGCCATCAGTGGGGACAGGGGAGGTGAAAAACTGTTTTTT
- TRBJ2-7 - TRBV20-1 CSASTSFEQYF TGCAGTGCTAGCACTAGCTTCGAGCAGTACTTC
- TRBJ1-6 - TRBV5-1 CASSEELNSPLHF TGCGCCAGCAGCGAGGAACTTAATTCACCCCTCCACTTT
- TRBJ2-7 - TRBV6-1 CADSPRQPPYEQYF TGTGCCGACAGTCCGCGACAGCCCCCCTACGAGCAGTACTTC
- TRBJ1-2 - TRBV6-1 CASSFKFGGYTF TGTGCCAGCAGCTTTAAGTTCGGTGGCTACACCTTC
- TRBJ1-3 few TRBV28 CASSFPRGQGNTIYF TGTGCCAGCAGTTTCCCCAGGGGACAAGGAAACACCATATATTTT
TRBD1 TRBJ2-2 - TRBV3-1 CASSRTGMNTGELFF TGTGCCAGCAGCCGGACAGGGATGAACACCGGGGAGCTGTTTTTT
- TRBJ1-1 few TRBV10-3 CAISDPNTEAFF TGTGCCATCAGTGACCCGAACACTGAAGCTTTCTTT
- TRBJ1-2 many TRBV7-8 CASTGSRAGGYTF TGTGCCAGCACCGGGTCCAGGGCGGGAGGCTACACCTTC
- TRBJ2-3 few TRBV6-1 CASSRDGRGATQYF TGTGCCAGCAGTCGGGACGGTAGGGGAGCTACGCAGTATTTT
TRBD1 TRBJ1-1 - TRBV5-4 CASRAGGDTEAFF TGTGCCAGCAGGGCAGGGGGTGACACTGAAGCTTTCTTT
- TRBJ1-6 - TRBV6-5 CASSYDHRNSPLHF TGTGCCAGCAGTTACGACCACCGTAATTCACCCCTCCACTTT
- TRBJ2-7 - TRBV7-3 CASSSRGAGYEQYF TGTGCCAGCAGCTCCCGGGGAGCAGGCTACGAGCAGTACTTC
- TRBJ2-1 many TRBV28 CASSSPREGAYNEQFF TGTGCCAGCAGCTCCCCGCGGGAAGGGGCTTACAATGAGCAGTTCTTC
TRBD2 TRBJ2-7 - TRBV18 CASSPRDSGYEQYF TGTGCCAGCTCACCCCGGGATAGCGGGTATGAGCAGTACTTC
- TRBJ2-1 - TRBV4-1 CASSQVGLASHEQFF TGCGCCAGCAGCCAAGTGGGGCTTGCGAGTCATGAGCAGTTCTTC
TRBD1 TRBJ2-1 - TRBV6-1 CASSGTGVNEQFF TGTGCCAGCTCCGGGACAGGGGTGAATGAGCAGTTCTTC
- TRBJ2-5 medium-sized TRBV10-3 CAISESTGPRETQYF TGTGCCATCAGTGAGTCTACAGGGCCCAGGGAGACCCAGTACTTC
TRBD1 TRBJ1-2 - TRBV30 CAWSRTGANYGYTF TGTGCCTGGAGTCGGACAGGAGCTAACTATGGCTACACCTTC
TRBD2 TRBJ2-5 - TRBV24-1 CATSDPGLAGDRQETQYF TGTGCCACCAGTGACCCCGGACTAGCGGGAGATCGGCAAGAGACCCAGTACTTC
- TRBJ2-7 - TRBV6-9 CASSYSGGTSSYEQYF TGTGCCAGCAGTTATTCCGGCGGGACGAGCTCCTACGAGCAGTACTTC
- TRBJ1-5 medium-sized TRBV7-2 CASSLRRSQDQPQHF TGTGCCAGCAGCCTTCGACGATCACAGGATCAGCCCCAGCATTTT
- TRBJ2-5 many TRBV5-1 CASSLGQRGIQYF TGCGCCAGCAGCTTGGGTCAACGAGGTATCCAGTACTTC
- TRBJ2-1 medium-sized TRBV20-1 CSARLEADNEQFF TGCAGTGCCAGACTCGAGGCAGACAATGAGCAGTTCTTC
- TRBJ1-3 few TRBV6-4 CASSPRLAAGNTIYF TGTGCCAGCAGCCCGCGACTTGCGGCTGGAAACACCATATATTTT
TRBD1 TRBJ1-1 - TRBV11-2 CASSPPGQGFSAFF TGTGCCAGCAGCCCTCCGGGACAGGGTTTTAGCGCTTTCTTT
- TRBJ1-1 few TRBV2 CASMFDSGQTLEAFF TGTGCCAGCATGTTCGACTCGGGACAAACCCTTGAAGCTTTCTTT
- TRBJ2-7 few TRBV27 CASSSFRGYEQYF TGTGCCAGCAGTTCCTTCAGGGGTTACGAGCAGTACTTC
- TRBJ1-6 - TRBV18 CASSPGGFGNSPLHF TGTGCCAGCTCACCAGGGGGATTTGGCAATTCACCCCTCCACTTT